Sequencing of this TCR beta chain was carried out in a study of blood T cell repertoires in COVID-19. Study as a whole: Samples representing acute and convalescent COVID-19 were sourced from the United States, Italy and Spain. PBMCs, B-cell-depleted T cells, or T cells were the source of the cDNA or gDNA that made up the material.

This CDR3 is built from 14 residues. Germline V gene sequence: CDR1 SEHNR, CDR2 FQNEAQ (reference sequence). V lost 5 bases and J lost 7, with 14 bases in between. Under the authors' procedure: Reference gene primer amplification gave nucleated cell count estimates. TCRdb's copy holds only in-frame clones and misses some; the assay was immunoSEQ multiplex PCR. The DNA gave D and trimming, while V, J and clone size come from that table. The table lists some 160,000 clones, approximately 88% of them singletons. This receptor was identified in a man in his sixties with acute or convalescent COVID-19. The chain recombines TRBV7-9 with TRBJ1-4; D perhaps matches TRBD1 (6 bases). Sequencing was done on a sample of peripheral blood. CDR3 coding DNA: TGTGCCAGCAGCGTCGGGAGGGGGTTTGAAAAACTGTTTTTT. This encodes CASSVGRGFEKLFF.